This T cell receptor (beta chain) was observed in a study of vaccination effects on CD4 cells after COVID-19. Sequencing was performed with immunoSEQ multiplex PCR; in TCRdb, only in-frame clones are kept and a portion is missing. The data hold about 70,000 clones, with approximately 80% observed a single time. This CDR3 is built from 14 residues. CDR1 MRHNA and CDR2 SNTAGT come from the germline V gene. Trimming took 10 bases from V and 1 from J, leaving 14 bases between them. Concerning this clone: Antigen: not known.

Antigen-specific CD4+ T cell clonotypes were called by their expansion after viral peptide-pool culture in ViraFEST. When less than 13 days of culture had elapsed, CD4+ T cells were isolated. Nucleocapsid antibodies stayed negative before and after vaccination, showing no earlier SARS-CoV-2 infection. The source was CD4+ T cells from PBMCs cultured with SARS-CoV-2 spike peptides, collected before COVID-19 vaccination. This chain uses TRBV6-4 with TRBJ2-4; D ambiguous. This sequence was found in a human donor who received a COVID-19 vaccine. As DNA, the CDR3 is TGTGCCAACCCCACCACCAGGGCCAAAAACATTCAGTACTTC. Amino acid sequence: CANPTTRAKNIQYF.